The 21 T cell receptor beta chains reported below all come from one sample, sequenced in a study of T cell changes during pregnancy in multiple sclerosis. Profiling relied on immunoSEQ multiplex PCR, and the TCRdb table lists in-frame clones only, not all of them. The table shows about 70,000 clones, with around 94% occurring only once. The sequencing used peripheral blood, collected in the third trimester of pregnancy. These TCRs come from a female donor with multiple sclerosis, enrolled in a pregnancy study.

The V call is TRBV19, the J call TRBJ2-7; weak D call: TRBD2 (6 bases). Germline assignment: CDR1 LNHDA and CDR2 SQIVND (reference sequence). V gave up 3 bases and J gave up 2 bases, with 11 bases separating them. The CDR3 has 14 residues. The CDR3 loop is CASSIRSGAYEQYF. CDR3 sequence (DNA): TGTGCCAGTAGTATCCGTAGCGGAGCCTACGAGCAGTACTTC.

The chain combines TRBV28 with TRBJ1-2, with 7 bases identical to TRBD1. CDR1 and CDR2 (germline): MDHEN, SYDVKM. The CDR3 is 16 residues long. The trim removed 4 bases at V and 0 bases at J, leaving 8 bases unmatched. The CDR3 is CASSSAGGGANYGYTF. The CDR3, as DNA: TGTGCCAGCAGTTCGGCAGGGGGTGGAGCTAACTATGGCTACACCTTC.

The chain couples TRBV5-1 to TRBJ2-3; TRBD1 matches at 8 bases. CDR3 length: 14 residues. V was clipped by 4 bases and J by 5 bases; unmatched bases: 6. Germline V gene lookup returns CDR1 SGHRS and CDR2 YFSETQ. Written as DNA, the CDR3 is TGCGCCAGCAGCAGACAGGGGTCGGGAGATACGCAGTATTTT. This sequence encodes CASSRQGSGDTQYF.

The V and J genes are TRBV10-2 and TRBJ2-2, with D possibly TRBD2 on 5 matching bases. CDR3 size: 11 residues. Germline V gene data show CDR1 as WSHSY and CDR2 as SAAADI. Trimming shortened V by 7 bases and J by 9 bases, and 9 bases separated the two germline ends. The CDR3 loop reads CASMRARELFF. Here the CDR3 DNA reads TGCGCCAGCATGCGGGCCAGGGAGCTGTTTTTT.

The chain links TRBV7-9 to TRBJ2-2, with 12 bases that match TRBD2. The V gene end was trimmed by 5 bases and the J gene end by 3 bases; junction bases not matched to a gene: 10. There are 18 residues in the CDR3. Germline loops: CDR1 SEHNR, CDR2 FQNEAQ (reference sequence). For the CDR3, the DNA is TGTGCCAGCAGCGAGGTAGGACTAGCGGGATTAGACACCGGGGAGCTGTTTTTT. Encoded protein: CASSEVGLAGLDTGELFF.

The chain links TRBV2 to TRBJ2-5; the D gene is possibly TRBD2 (6 bases). CDR3 length: 13 residues. CDR1 is SNHLY and CDR2 is FYNNEI in the germline V gene. Trimming shortened V by 4 bases and J by 3 bases, and 9 bases separated the two germline ends. CDR3 coding DNA: TGTGCCAGCAGTGCGGAGGGAGAAGAGACCCAGTACTTC. As protein: CASSAEGEETQYF.

The chain uses TRBV13 and TRBJ2-5; TRBD1 might be the D (5 bases). Germline-derived CDR1 and CDR2 are PRHDT and FYEKMQ (reference sequence). CDR3 length: 16 amino acids. Trimming removed 2 bases at V and 1 base at J, with 14 bases between. CDR3 DNA sequence: TGTGCCAGCAGCTTAAATAGGGGCAGGGCCCAAGAGACCCAGTACTTC. It specifies CASSLNRGRAQETQYF.

CDR3 in DNA: TGTGCCAGCAGTTCCGACAGGGGAGGCAATCAGCCCCAGCATTTT. Translated: CASSSDRGGNQPQHF. V usage is TRBV6-5 and J usage is TRBJ1-5; 8 bases line up with TRBD1. The CDR3 runs to 15 residues. Germline CDR1 and CDR2: MNHEY and SVGAGI. Trimming cost V 4 bases and J 2 bases; bases outside gene matches: 4.

V is TRBV4-1 and J is TRBJ1-5; D is uncertain. The CDR3 totals 14 residues. V gave up 4 bases and J gave up 2 bases, with 9 bases separating them. Germline CDR1 reads MGHRA; CDR2 reads YSYEKL. The CDR3 bases are TGCGCCAGCAGCCTGCTTGGGCGCAATCAGCCCCAGCATTTT. Its protein is CASSLLGRNQPQHF.

This clone showed up just once. The CDR3 loop reads CASSTGTKRETGELFF. CDR3 nucleotide sequence: TGTGCCAGTAGTACTGGGACTAAAAGAGAGACCGGGGAGCTGTTTTTT. V usage is TRBV19 and J usage is TRBJ2-2; 7 positions agree with TRBD2. The V gene's germline CDR1 is LNHDA and CDR2 SQIVND (reference sequence). V shed 4 bases, J shed 5 bases, and the junction held 10 bases outside the gene matches. The CDR3 covers 16 residues. Complete variable domain (other parts from reference TRBV19 and TRBJ2-2): DGGITQSPKYLFRKEGQNVTLSCEQNLNHDAMYWYRQDPGQGLRLIYYSQIVNDFQKGDIAEGYSVSREKKESFPLTVTSAQKNPTAFYLCASSTGTKRETGELFFGEGSRLTVL.

The rearrangement joins TRBV4-1 to TRBJ1-1; possibly TRBD1 for D (5 bases). The CDR3 extends over 12 amino acids. V was cut by 3 bases and J by 3 bases, with 5 bases left in between. Germline CDR1 MGHRA, CDR2 YSYEKL. CDR3 DNA sequence: TGCGCCAGCAGCCAGACAGACACTGAAGCTTTCTTT. As protein: CASSQTDTEAFF.

The chain has TRBV9 and TRBJ2-3; 8 positions match TRBD2. The CDR3 loop spans 16 amino acids. V shed 2 bases, J shed 6 bases, and the junction held 11 bases outside the gene matches. Germline-derived CDR1 and CDR2 are SGDLS and YYNGEE. CDR3 sequence (DNA): TGTGCCAGCAGCGTCGGGGGGGGTTCCGAGGGGGATACGCAGTATTTT. Translating gives CASSVGGGSEGDTQYF.

This clone occurred once. This chain links TRBV6-6 with TRBJ2-7; 7 bases map to TRBD1. There are 14 residues in the CDR3. Germline-derived CDR1 and CDR2 are MNHNY and SVGAGI (reference sequence). Trimming cost V 4 bases and J 1 base; bases outside gene matches: 4. Here the CDR3 reads CASSSPGQSYEQYF. Written as DNA, the CDR3 is TGTGCCAGCAGTTCCCCGGGACAGTCCTACGAGCAGTACTTC.

V usage is TRBV2 and J usage is TRBJ2-7; a possible D gene is TRBD2 (7 bases). This CDR3 spans 14 amino acids. Germline V gene sequence: CDR1 SNHLY, CDR2 FYNNEI. V lost 8 bases and J lost 6, with 20 bases in between. The CDR3 nucleotides read TGTGCCAGCGATATCGGACTAGTAGGGGGCGAGCAGTACTTC. Translating gives CASDIGLVGGEQYF.

V and J are TRBV4-3 and TRBJ1-1, with D maybe TRBD1 (5 bases). The CDR3 is 15 residues long. CDR1 LGHNA and CDR2 YSLEER come from the germline V gene. Trimming took off 0 bases at V and 3 bases at J, with 11 bases between the two ends. The CDR3 loop reads CASSQDEEGYTEAFF. The CDR3 DNA reads as TGCGCCAGCAGCCAAGATGAGGAGGGGTACACTGAAGCTTTCTTT.

The chain links TRBV30 to TRBJ2-7; TRBD1 matches 9 bases. The V segment lost 3 bases and the J segment 2 bases; nucleotides outside the gene matches: 2. CDR1 and CDR2 (germline): GTSNPN, SVGIG (reference sequence). The CDR3 sequence is 13 residues long. The CDR3 spells CAWSRDRAYEQYF. CDR3 DNA: TGTGCCTGGAGCAGGGACAGGGCCTACGAGCAGTACTTC.

The sample holds one count of this clone. The rearrangement links TRBV11-2 to TRBJ2-2; D might be TRBD2 (5 bases). Per germline, CDR1 SGHAT and CDR2 FQNNGV. CDR3 size: 17 residues. Trimming pared 2 bases from V and 6 bases from J, leaving 19 bases between. The CDR3 loop reads CASSLLRARKEAGELFF. The DNA for the CDR3 is TGTGCCAGCAGCTTACTTCGGGCCCGGAAGGAGGCCGGGGAGCTGTTTTTT.

The genes are TRBV25-1 and TRBJ1-4; D is unclear. Germline V CDR1 and CDR2: MGHDK, SYGVNS. The CDR3 contains 11 residues. The V gene lost 8 bases and the J gene lost 8 bases, with 9 bases spanning the gap. CDR3 sequence: CASRRGEKLFF. The CDR3 coding sequence is TGTGCCAGCCGCCGAGGCGAAAAACTGTTTTTT.

J is TRBJ1-1 and V is TRBV20-1; TRBD1 agrees at 7 bases. CDR1 DFQATT and CDR2 SNEGSKA come from the germline V gene (reference sequence). CDR3 size: 11 residues. The ends lost 5 bases at V and 11 bases at J; junction bases unmatched: 8. CDR3 loop: CSALKTGSAFF. The CDR3 bases are TGCAGTGCTCTTAAGACAGGGTCCGCTTTCTTT.

CDR3 sequence (DNA): TGTGCCAGCAGCTCCGGGGGGGGAGCAAGGACCGGGGAGCTGTTTTTT. Protein sequence: CASSSGGGARTGELFF. The V gene is TRBV11-2, the J gene TRBJ2-2; TRBD2 agrees at 8 bases. The CDR3 is made up of 16 amino acids. The germline CDR1 and CDR2 sequences are SGHAT and FQNNGV. J lost 5 bases, V lost 4 bases, and 9 bases had no gene match.

The rearrangement uses TRBV4-3 and TRBJ2-5; D remains unclear. Germline V lookup: CDR1 LGHNA, CDR2 YSLEER. CDR3 size: 15 residues. Trimming left V 0 bases short and J 2 bases short, with 10 bases between. The CDR3, as DNA: TGCGCCAGCAGCCAAGATACATCAGTTCAAGAGACCCAGTACTTC. Translation: CASSQDTSVQETQYF.